Sequencing of this T cell receptor (beta chain) was carried out in a study of blood T cells in healthy people across ages. Looked up from germline, CDR1 is SGHRS and CDR2 is YFSETQ. The V gene lost 7 bases and the J gene lost 5 bases, with 15 bases spanning the gap. This CDR3 spans 13 amino acids. The sample holds a few counts of this clonotype. Its antigen is as yet unknown. Alongside a J-beta primer mix, a sample-barcoded 5' primer served in a second PCR lasting about 7 to 11 cycles. TCRdb re-called the 5' RACE reads through MiXCR, storing one row per CDR3 protein. The sample has about 1,800,000 distinct CDR3 sequences; 28% are singletons. Findings and caveats of the study: Long-lived donors had more naive CD4+ cells and higher diversity than aged donors.

The specimen was blood. The V gene is TRBV5-1, the J gene TRBJ2-5; TRBD1 is a possible D gene (5 bases). This sequence was found in a woman aged 30 to 39 in good health. Here the CDR3 DNA reads TGCGCCAGCCAGGGTTTGGTTGGGGAGACCCAGTACTTC. This codes for CASQGLVGETQYF.